The 28 T cell receptor beta chains presented below share a single source sample, sequenced in a study of T cell clonotyping in hematopoietic cell transplantation (dated by TCRdb to the early 2020s). Receptor amplification or capture employed the immunoSEQ multiplex PCR assay. TCRdb mirrors the immuneACCESS table, restricted to in-frame sequences. Some clones are absent from its copies; in checked studies, under half trace to an unresolved V gene, and the reason for the others is unknown. The sample table contains more than 950 clones; only one count was recorded for over 65% of them. The top ten clones comprise roughly 15% of the sample. The sample's time point label, in plain terms: 30 days after allo-HCT. Material: PBMCs, obtained 30 days after allogeneic stem cell transplant. The receptors here all came from a female patient in her fifties or sixties who had an allogeneic stem cell transplant, so the T cells may come from the graft donor. Some clones in this sample may be carry-over from other donors' samples.

This clone was counted a few times. Other nucleotide sequences from this sample produce the same CDR3. This chain connects TRBV7-9 to TRBJ2-3; D not resolved. Trimming took 3 bases from V and 6 from J, leaving 10 bases between them. Germline V CDR1 and CDR2: SEHNR, FQNEAQ (reference sequence). The CDR3 runs to 13 residues. The chain's CDR3 is CASSFLRTDTQYF. Written as DNA, the CDR3 is TGTGCCAGCAGCTTCCTGAGAACGGATACGCAGTATTTT.

V gene TRBV4-2 combines with J gene TRBJ1-4; D gene uncertain. Per germline, CDR1 LGHNA and CDR2 YNFKEQ. This CDR3 contains 16 residues. With 0 bases removed from V and 8 bases from J, the gap between germline ends came to 16 bases. CDR3 bases: TGTGCCAGCAGCCAAGAAGGAGGAACAATATGGGAAAAACTGTTTTTT. Translation gives CASSQEGGTIWEKLFF.

The rearrangement links TRBV6-1 to TRBJ2-7, with 8 bases aligning to TRBD2. The CDR3 is made up of 14 amino acids. The V and J ends lost 8 bases and 3 bases, in that order; junction bases with no gene match: 9. Per the germline V gene, CDR1 is MNHNS and CDR2 is SASEGT. In nucleotides, the CDR3 is TGTGCCAGCCAAGGGGGGCTAGCGGGCTACGAGCAGTACTTC. Protein: CASQGGLAGYEQYF.

Concerning this clone itself: Other DNA sequences of this sample code for an identical CDR3. The rearrangement links TRBV5-6 to TRBJ2-7; D may be TRBD2 (6 bases). V was clipped by 0 bases and J by 4 bases, with 11 bases between them. The germline gives CDR1 SGHDT, CDR2 YYEEEE. The CDR3 is 14 residues long. The CDR3 region has the DNA TGTGCCAGCAGCTTGGGAGGGGACTTTTACGAGCAGTACTTC. Translated, it gives CASSLGGDFYEQYF. The full variable domain, completed using reference TRBV5-6 and TRBJ2-7, is DAGVTQSPTHLIKTRGQQVTLRCSPKSGHDTVSWYQQALGQGPQFIFQYYEEEERQRGNFPDRFSGHQFPNYSSELNVNALLLGDSALYLCASSLGGDFYEQYFGPGTRLTVT.

Of note for this clone: Mismatch with germline at one junction end may stem from a read error. Distinct nucleotide sequences in the sample also encode this CDR3. This chain joins TRBV11-1 and TRBJ2-1, with no clear D. The V gene's germline CDR1 is SGHAT and CDR2 FQDESV (reference sequence). There are 12 residues in the CDR3. The CDR3 region is CASSFGYNEQFF. The CDR3 DNA reads TGTGCCAGTAGCTTCGGGTACAATGAGCAGTTCTTC.

The CDR3 reads CASSQLVDQHYEQYF. The CDR3 nucleotides read TGTGCCAGCAGCCAATTGGTGGACCAACACTACGAGCAGTACTTC. The chain has TRBV4-2 and TRBJ2-7; D unresolved. The germline CDR1 and CDR2 sequences are LGHNA and YNFKEQ. This CDR3 spans 15 amino acids. Between the trimmed V and J ends, which lost 2 bases and 3 bases, there was a span of 14 bases.

The chain couples TRBV28 to TRBJ2-3, with 9 bases aligning to TRBD1. The CDR3 sequence is 15 residues long. Per the germline V gene, CDR1 is MDHEN and CDR2 is SYDVKM. Trimming cost V 4 bases and J 3 bases; bases outside gene matches: 5. As DNA, the CDR3 is TGTGCCAGCAGTTCCCGGGACAGGGTGACAGATACGCAGTATTTT. Residues: CASSSRDRVTDTQYF.

In the case of this clone: Other nucleotide sequences in the sample specify the same CDR3. J is TRBJ1-2 and V is TRBV30; 8 nucleotides agree with TRBD1. With 5 bases clipped from V and 2 bases from J, the junction kept 4 bases outside the gene matches. The CDR3 runs 13 residues. From germline, CDR1 is GTSNPN and CDR2 SVGIG (reference sequence). This chain's CDR3 is CAWGQGQNYGYTF. The CDR3 region has the DNA TGTGCCTGGGGACAGGGACAAAACTATGGCTACACCTTC.

This sequence joins TRBV27 and TRBJ2-1; weak D call: TRBD1 (5 bases). The germline V and J ends were trimmed by 5 bases and 12 bases, with 14 bases remaining between them. Germline V CDR1 and CDR2: MNHEY, SMNVEV (reference sequence). There are 12 residues in the CDR3. CDR3 loop: CASSTQGLGQFF. The CDR3 bases are TGTGCCAGCAGTACCCAGGGTTTGGGGCAGTTCTTC.

The chain carries TRBV7-6 and TRBJ1-1, with D possibly being TRBD1 (6 bases). Germline assignment: CDR1 SGHVS and CDR2 FNYEAQ. The CDR3 length is 16 residues. The germline V and J ends were trimmed by 1 base and 6 bases, with 18 bases remaining between them. The CDR3 loop is CASSLEKGVTVSEAFF. The CDR3 region has the DNA TGTGCCAGCAGCTTAGAAAAGGGGGTTACGGTTTCTGAAGCTTTCTTT.

The CDR3: CASSVEETQYF. The CDR3 region has the DNA TGTGCCAGCAGCGTAGAAGAGACCCAGTACTTC. The chain combines TRBV7-2 with TRBJ2-5, with D unresolved. Trimming removed 5 bases from V and 3 bases from J, with 4 bases in between. This CDR3 has 11 residues. The germline V gene encodes CDR1 SGHTA and CDR2 FQGNSA.

This CDR3 reads CASSQVTSSNEQFF. The CDR3 DNA reads TGTGCCAGCAGCCAAGTTACTAGCAGTAATGAGCAGTTCTTC. V and J are TRBV4-2 and TRBJ2-1; maybe TRBD2 (6 bases). Germline CDR1 is LGHNA and CDR2 is YNFKEQ. V lost 1 base and J lost 7, with 11 bases in between. There are 14 residues in the CDR3.

This sequence joins TRBV9 and TRBJ2-1; D remains unclear. The V and J ends lost 4 bases and 0 bases respectively, with 8 bases between them. There are 14 residues in the CDR3. CDR1 and CDR2 (germline): SGDLS, YYNGEE. The CDR3 spells CASSTAGSYNEQFF. DNA for the CDR3: TGTGCCAGCAGCACCGCCGGCTCCTACAATGAGCAGTTCTTC. Variable domain in full (rest from reference TRBV9 and TRBJ2-1): DSGVTQTPKHLITATGQRVTLRCSPRSGDLSVYWYQQSLDQGLQFLIQYYNGEERAKGNILERFSAQQFPDLHSELNLSSLELGDSALYFCASSTAGSYNEQFFGPGTRLTVL.

This clone showed up just a few times. V gene TRBV16 combines with J gene TRBJ2-5; the match to TRBD2 covers 7 bases. After removal of 1 base from V and 0 bases from J, the junction contained 5 bases not matched to a gene. This CDR3 contains 16 residues. Germline CDR1 and CDR2: KGHSY and FQNENV. CDR3 sequence reads: CASSQLNSGYQETQYF. Written as DNA, the CDR3 is TGTGCCAGCAGCCAATTGAATAGCGGGTACCAAGAGACCCAGTACTTC.

The chain couples TRBV29-1 to TRBJ1-2; 9 bases match TRBD1. CDR3 length equals 15 residues. Germline assignment: CDR1 SQVTM and CDR2 ANQGSEA. With 1 base clipped from V and 9 bases from J, the junction kept 12 bases outside the gene matches. CDR3 loop: CSVEARQGGPRRYTF. The CDR3 DNA sequence: TGCAGCGTTGAAGCCCGACAGGGGGGTCCCCGGCGCTACACCTTC.

This clone has only a few counts. The chain has TRBV7-3 and TRBJ1-3; tentatively, D is TRBD1 (6 bases). The germline CDR1 and CDR2 sequences are SGHTA and FQGTGA. Trimming shortened V by 2 bases and J by 4 bases, and 15 bases separated the two germline ends. The CDR3 has 16 amino acids. The CDR3 nucleotides are TGTGCCAGCAGCTTACTGCCCGCAGGGGCGGGAAACACCATATATTTT. Translating gives CASSLLPAGAGNTIYF.

In nucleotides, the CDR3 is TGCGCCAGCAGCGTCTCTCCGGGGACACCAAACGAGCAGTACTTC. Translation gives CASSVSPGTPNEQYF. The chain couples TRBV4-1 to TRBJ2-7; a possible D gene is TRBD1 (6 bases). The V gene lost 5 bases and the J gene lost 5 bases, with 19 bases spanning the gap. Germline V gene data show CDR1 as MGHRA and CDR2 as YSYEKL. The CDR3 consists of 15 residues.

The V gene is TRBV14, the J gene TRBJ1-2; tentatively, D is TRBD1 (5 bases). Looked up from germline, CDR1 is SGHDN and CDR2 is FVKESK. V gave up 0 bases and J gave up 5 bases, with 7 bases separating them. The CDR3 is made up of 13 amino acids. In nucleotides, the CDR3 is TGTGCCAGCAGCCAAGATCAGGGTTATGGCTACACCTTC. This translates into CASSQDQGYGYTF. The full variable domain, with the rest looked up from reference TRBV14 and TRBJ1-2, is EAGVTQFPSHSVIEKGQTVTLRCDPISGHDNLYWYRRVMGKEIKFLLHFVKESKQDESGMPNNRFLAERTGGTYSTLKVQPAELEDSGVYFCASSQDQGYGYTFGSGTRLTVV.

The chain carries TRBV15 and TRBJ2-5, with no clear D. The ends were cut back, 5 bases at V and 1 base at J, with 17 bases in the middle. CDR3 length equals 16 residues. Germline values: CDR1 LNHNV, CDR2 YYDKDF (reference sequence). For the CDR3, the DNA is TGTGCCACCAGCGACCGGACCGAGCCCGTCCAAGAGACCCAGTACTTC. Protein product: CATSDRTEPVQETQYF.

The V and J genes are TRBV28 and TRBJ2-1; D ambiguous. Between the trimmed V and J ends, which lost 6 bases and 3 bases, there was a span of 12 bases. The V gene's germline CDR1 is MDHEN and CDR2 SYDVKM. CDR3 size: 14 residues. The DNA of the CDR3 is TGTGCCAGCAGCTCATCTGGAGTCTACAATGAGCAGTTCTTC. It codes for CASSSSGVYNEQFF.

For this clone: The junction does not match germline at one end; this may be a read error. The chain uses TRBV7-7 and TRBJ1-5, with D perhaps matching TRBD1 (6 bases). In germline, CDR1 is SSHAT, CDR2 FNYEAQ (reference sequence). The CDR3 loop spans 13 amino acids. CDR3 region: CASNRQAHQPQHF. The CDR3 DNA is TGTGCTAGCAACCGACAGGCTCATCAGCCCCAGCATTTT.

This clone was observed a single time. The chain uses TRBV4-3 and TRBJ2-7; D possibly matches TRBD1 or TRBD2 (6 bases each). The CDR3 loop spans 14 amino acids. With 1 base removed from V and 5 bases from J, the gap between germline ends came to 12 bases. Germline CDR1 and CDR2: LGHNA and YSLEER. CDR3: CASSQVGGEDEQYF. The CDR3 nucleotides read TGCGCCAGCAGCCAAGTGGGGGGCGAGGACGAGCAGTACTTC.

The V gene is TRBV7-2, the J gene TRBJ2-1; D not certain. V was clipped by 6 bases and J by 9 bases, with 12 bases between them. The CDR3 runs 12 residues. Germline V gene data show CDR1 as SGHTA and CDR2 as FQGNSA. CDR3 amino acids: CASRTSYGEQFF. The CDR3 coding sequence is TGTGCCAGCAGAACTTCGTACGGTGAGCAGTTCTTC.

This chain uses TRBV4-1 with TRBJ2-1, with TRBD2 matching over 10 bases. The CDR3 length is 19 residues. The V gene end was trimmed by 3 bases and the J gene end by 4 bases; junction bases not matched to a gene: 15. Germline V gives CDR1 MGHRA, CDR2 YSYEKL. The CDR3 sequence is CASSQATFTGTSVYNEQFF. The CDR3 DNA sequence: TGCGCCAGCAGCCAGGCGACTTTTACCGGGACTAGCGTTTACAATGAGCAGTTCTTC.

V usage is TRBV11-1 and J usage is TRBJ2-5; D is unclear. V lost 4 bases, J lost 2 bases, and 17 bases lay in between. The CDR3 runs 16 residues. Germline assignment: CDR1 SGHAT and CDR2 FQDESV (reference sequence). Here the CDR3 reads CASSSVATTLQETQYF. The CDR3 coding sequence is TGTGCCAGCAGCTCAGTGGCAACGACGCTGCAAGAGACCCAGTACTTC.

The chain combines TRBV14 with TRBJ2-3; 8 bases are shared with TRBD2. This CDR3 spans 16 amino acids. Germline V gives CDR1 SGHDN, CDR2 FVKESK. Trimming at V came to 6 bases and at J to 3 bases, leaving 11 bases not matched to a gene. The chain's CDR3 is CASRPLSGRLTDTQYF. The CDR3 coding sequence is TGTGCCAGCAGACCTCTCAGCGGGAGATTAACAGATACGCAGTATTTT.

The chain uses TRBV28 and TRBJ2-3; TRBD2 agrees at 15 bases. V trimming: 4 bases; J trimming: 6 bases; junction bases outside the gene matches: 11. CDR1 is MDHEN and CDR2 is SYDVKM in the germline V gene. This CDR3 has 18 residues. CDR3 residues: CASSSGLAGGQWRDTQYF. CDR3 DNA: TGTGCCAGCAGTTCGGGACTAGCGGGAGGCCAGTGGAGGGATACGCAGTATTTT.

This clone has a single count. V and J are TRBV27 and TRBJ2-3; D may be TRBD2 (5 bases). The CDR3 extends over 15 amino acids. Germline-derived CDR1 and CDR2 are MNHEY and SMNVEV (reference sequence). Trimming stripped 3 bases from V and 2 bases from J, with 12 bases between. CDR3 amino acids: CASSFRRAYTDTQYF. For the CDR3, the DNA is TGTGCCAGCAGTTTTAGGCGGGCCTACACAGATACGCAGTATTTT.